One T cell receptor (beta chain) is described in this entry. The data belong to a study of blood T cell repertoires in COVID-19. The wider study: T cells, B-cell-depleted T cells, or PBMCs provided the cDNA or gDNA that served as material.

The CDR3 is 17 amino acids. CDR1 and CDR2 from the germline V gene are SEHNR and FQNEAQ (reference sequence). V shed 1 base and J shed 1 base, with 16 bases lying between them. In the original workflow: Amplification from reference gene primers served as the basis for estimated nucleated cell counts. Libraries were prepared by immunoSEQ multiplex PCR; TCRdb keeps only in-frame clonotypes and omits some of them. The D gene and trimming were derived from the DNA, and the V and J assignments and clone size from that table. The sample contains over 45,000 clones, about nine tenths of which appear only once.

The chain recombines TRBV7-9 with TRBJ2-5; D may be TRBD2 (5 bases). The sample consisted of peripheral blood. The origin of this receptor is a man aged 50 to 59 with active COVID-19. The CDR3 protein is CASSLGVNLLVQETQYF. CDR3 sequence (DNA): TGTGCCAGCAGCTTAGGGGTAAACCTACTAGTCCAAGAGACCCAGTACTTC.